These 13 T cell receptor beta chains share one sample of origin, sequenced in a study of beta chain features in type 1 diabetes. Study outcomes and limitations: Type 1 diabetes patients had moderately but significantly shorter TCRB CDR3s in all four CD4+ subsets.

These receptors have no known antigen. Of the isolated RNA, all was reverse transcribed, and so the sequenced material was expressed TCRB transcripts. The repertoire was sequenced with immunoSEQ multiplex PCR; TCRdb's copy has only in-frame clones and lacks some. The repertoire has roughly 340,000 clones, around an eighth of them found once; the top ten carry 0.008% to 0.011%. Sequenced sample: naive CD4+ T cells from blood. These receptors all come from a young woman with type 1 diabetes.

Only a few counts were recorded for this clone. The chain recombines TRBV7-2 with TRBJ1-2, with D maybe TRBD1 (6 bases). The V gene lost 5 bases and the J gene lost 4 bases, with 14 bases spanning the gap. Per germline, CDR1 SGHTA and CDR2 FQGNSA. There are 14 residues in the CDR3. The CDR3 region has the DNA TGTGCCAGCAGCGATAGACAGGAAATCTATGGCTACACCTTC. As protein: CASSDRQEIYGYTF.

The V gene is TRBV9, the J gene TRBJ2-2, with a tentative D call TRBD2 (5 bases). Germline CDR1 SGDLS, CDR2 YYNGEE. Trimming took 5 bases from V and 4 from J, leaving 15 bases between them. The CDR3 consists of 15 residues. CDR3 region: CASSIHLAVTGELFF. The CDR3 DNA follows: TGTGCCAGCAGTATCCACCTAGCTGTCACCGGGGAGCTGTTTTTT. Combining the CDR3 with reference TRBV9 and TRBJ2-2 gives the whole variable domain DSGVTQTPKHLITATGQRVTLRCSPRSGDLSVYWYQQSLDQGLQFLIQYYNGEERAKGNILERFSAQQFPDLHSELNLSSLELGDSALYFCASSIHLAVTGELFFGEGSRLTVL.

This clone was counted between two and nine times. The gene calls are TRBV18 and TRBJ2-1; 9 nucleotides match TRBD1. This CDR3 has 14 amino acids. Germline V lookup: CDR1 KGHSH, CDR2 LQKENI. V lost 3 bases, J lost 8 bases, and 5 bases stayed unmatched. The CDR3 coding sequence is TGTGCCAGCTCACCCGGGACAGGGATGGATGAGCAGTTCTTC. Protein sequence: CASSPGTGMDEQFF.

As for this clone: In the same sample, other DNA sequences code for this CDR3. The chain is built from TRBV18 and TRBJ2-7; 8 bases line up with TRBD1. J gave up 2 bases and V 3 bases, and 3 bases lay outside the gene matches. This CDR3 has 14 amino acids. Per germline, CDR1 KGHSH and CDR2 LQKENI. The CDR3 DNA sequence: TGTGCCAGCTCACCGGGACAGGTAACCTACGAGCAGTACTTC. Amino acid sequence: CASSPGQVTYEQYF. Complete variable domain (other parts from reference TRBV18 and TRBJ2-7): NAGVMQNPRHLVRRRGQEARLRCSPMKGHSHVYWYRQLPEEGLKFMVYLQKENIIDESGMPKERFSAEFPKEGPSILRIQQVVRGDSAAYFCASSPGQVTYEQYFGPGTRLTVT.

This clone came up a few times. The chain carries TRBV10-3 and TRBJ2-6; tentatively, D is TRBD1 (6 bases). Germline V gene sequence: CDR1 ENHRY, CDR2 SYGVKD. Trimming took off 3 bases at V and 2 bases at J, with 8 bases between the two ends. The CDR3 is 15 residues long. This CDR3 reads CAISDQGTGANVLTF. The CDR3 DNA sequence: TGTGCCATCAGTGACCAGGGGACTGGGGCCAACGTCCTGACTTTC.

The chain recombines TRBV9 with TRBJ1-6, with D perhaps matching TRBD1 (5 bases). The germline V gene encodes CDR1 SGDLS and CDR2 YYNGEE. Deletions cut 9 bases from V and 6 bases from J, with 13 bases between. The CDR3 runs to 13 residues. This chain's CDR3 is CATSTAINSPLHF. The DNA for the CDR3 is TGTGCCACCTCGACAGCAATTAATTCACCCCTCCACTTT.

This chain links TRBV27 with TRBJ2-4; no clear D. The CDR3 is 14 amino acids. Germline V lookup: CDR1 MNHEY, CDR2 SMNVEV (reference sequence). The V gene lost 6 bases and the J gene lost 0 bases, with 9 bases spanning the gap. The CDR3 region has the DNA TGTGCCAGCAGCGCTCAGGCAGCCAAAAACATTCAGTACTTC. Translation gives CASSAQAAKNIQYF.

V gene TRBV9 combines with J gene TRBJ2-3; 8 bases map to TRBD2. V shed 0 bases, J shed 5 bases, and the junction held 5 bases outside the gene matches. Per the germline V gene, CDR1 is SGDLS and CDR2 is YYNGEE. The CDR3 runs to 15 residues. CDR3 amino acids: CASSVGSGALDTQYF. The CDR3 region has the DNA TGTGCCAGCAGCGTAGGTAGCGGGGCCTTAGATACGCAGTATTTT.

The V and J genes are TRBV19 and TRBJ2-5; 7 nucleotides agree with TRBD2. V lost 6 bases, J lost 4 bases, and 5 bases stayed unmatched. This CDR3 contains 13 residues. From germline, CDR1 is LNHDA and CDR2 SQIVND (reference sequence). The CDR3 region has the DNA TGTGCCAGTAGAGTCCCGGGGGGAGAGACCCAGTACTTC. This codes for CASRVPGGETQYF.

The rearrangement uses TRBV5-4 and TRBJ2-3; no firm D call. V was shortened by 4 bases and J by 2 bases, with 11 bases between the two germline ends. The CDR3 has 14 residues. Germline assignment: CDR1 SGHNT and CDR2 YYREEE (reference sequence). The CDR3 DNA reads TGTGCCAGCAGCGGTCTTAGTAACACAGATACGCAGTATTTT. Translated: CASSGLSNTDTQYF.

This clone appeared a few times. The V gene is TRBV7-9, the J gene TRBJ2-5, with D perhaps matching TRBD2 (6 bases). Trimming took 5 bases from V and 6 from J, leaving 10 bases between them. Germline V lookup: CDR1 SEHNR, CDR2 FQNEAQ (reference sequence). This CDR3 contains 12 residues. The CDR3 DNA sequence: TGTGCCAGCAGCCCACTAGCACAGACCCAGTACTTC. Amino acid sequence: CASSPLAQTQYF. Variable domain in full (rest from reference TRBV7-9 and TRBJ2-5): DTGVSQNPRHKITKRGQNVTFRCDPISEHNRLYWYRQTLGQGPEFLTYFQNEAQLEKSRLLSDRFSAERPKGSFSTLEIQRTEQGDSAMYLCASSPLAQTQYFGPGTRLLVL.

The J gene is TRBJ2-1, the V gene TRBV5-1, with a possible D match to TRBD1 (6 bases). Per germline, CDR1 SGHRS and CDR2 YFSETQ. V was trimmed by 1 base and J by 0 bases, leaving 8 bases between them. The CDR3 totals 15 residues. CDR3 in amino acids: CASSLTGISYNEQFF. For the CDR3, the DNA is TGCGCCAGCAGCTTGACAGGGATCTCCTACAATGAGCAGTTCTTC.

This clone turned up a few times. The V call is TRBV9, the J call TRBJ2-5; D is perhaps TRBD2 (6 bases). This CDR3 comprises 15 residues. V gave up 6 bases and J gave up 2 bases, with 17 bases separating them. Per the germline V gene, CDR1 is SGDLS and CDR2 is YYNGEE. CDR3 amino acids: CASTKESLAQETQYF. DNA of the CDR3: TGTGCCAGCACCAAAGAGAGTCTAGCGCAAGAGACCCAGTACTTC.